The rows below give T cell receptor beta chains drawn from one sample of a study of persistence of HIV-infected CD4 T cells. No cognate antigen is known for these TCRs. Produced via immunoSEQ multiplex PCR; TCRdb's table is partial and in-frame only. Of 15,000 to 25,000 clones listed, around 82% are singletons. Sequences were derived from CD4+ T cells sorted from PBMCs after roughly 18-hour stimulation, sampled from a patient who received antiretroviral therapy. These receptor sequences come from an adult man with HIV who was CMV-seropositive. Both conserved end residues are part of each CDR3. The order of the fields is D gene, V gene, J gene, clone size, CDR3 length, CDR3 DNA, CDR3 protein. D genes are given only for firm matches. Part of the rows lack a size; the others show once, few, many or a class for expanded clones.

D gene: -; V gene: TRBV19; J gene: TRBJ1-3; clone size: few; CDR3 length: 16; CDR3 DNA: TGTGCCAGTAGTCGCAGGGTTACAGGCTCTGGAAACACCATATATTTT; CDR3 protein: CASSRRVTGSGNTIYF
D gene: TRBD2; V gene: TRBV9; J gene: TRBJ2-3; clone size: -; CDR3 length: 16; CDR3 DNA: TGTGCCAGCAGCGCCATGCCAGCGGGGGGGCAGGGTACGCAGTATTTT; CDR3 protein: CASSAMPAGGQGTQYF
D gene: -; V gene: TRBV7-9; J gene: TRBJ1-5; clone size: -; CDR3 length: 13; CDR3 DNA: TGTGCCAGCAGCCTATCCCCCAATCAGCCCCAGCATTTT; CDR3 protein: CASSLSPNQPQHF
D gene: -; V gene: TRBV6-5; J gene: TRBJ2-1; clone size: -; CDR3 length: 10; CDR3 DNA: TGTGCCAGCAGTTATAATGAGCAGTTCTTC; CDR3 protein: CASSYNEQFF
D gene: -; V gene: TRBV12-3/TRBV12-4; J gene: TRBJ2-5; clone size: few; CDR3 length: 11; CDR3 DNA: TGTGCCAGCGGAGGGGCGGAGACCCAGTACTTC; CDR3 protein: CASGGAETQYF
D gene: -; V gene: TRBV24-1; J gene: TRBJ1-2; clone size: -; CDR3 length: 13; CDR3 DNA: TGTGCCACCAGTGATTTAAGAGGTGACGGCTACACCTTC; CDR3 protein: CATSDLRGDGYTF
D gene: -; V gene: TRBV18; J gene: TRBJ2-1; clone size: -; CDR3 length: 12; CDR3 DNA: TGTGCCAGCTCAACGTATGGGGATGAGCAGTTCTTC; CDR3 protein: CASSTYGDEQFF
D gene: -; V gene: TRBV19; J gene: TRBJ1-5; clone size: -; CDR3 length: 14; CDR3 DNA: TGTGCCAGTAGTATAGATTTGAGGAATCAGCCCCAGCATTTT; CDR3 protein: CASSIDLRNQPQHF
D gene: -; V gene: TRBV6-6; J gene: TRBJ1-1; clone size: -; CDR3 length: 12; CDR3 DNA: TGTGCCAGCAGTTATGGGTACACTGAAGCTTTCTTT; CDR3 protein: CASSYGYTEAFF
D gene: -; V gene: TRBV30; J gene: TRBJ1-1; clone size: -; CDR3 length: 12; CDR3 DNA: TGTGCCTGGAGAGACAGGTATACTGAAGCTTTCTTT; CDR3 protein: CAWRDRYTEAFF
D gene: -; V gene: TRBV2; J gene: TRBJ2-3; clone size: -; CDR3 length: 15; CDR3 DNA: TGTGCCAGCAGCAAGAGCGGGGAGGGGGCAGATACGCAGTATTTT; CDR3 protein: CASSKSGEGADTQYF
D gene: -; V gene: TRBV7-9; J gene: TRBJ1-4; clone size: -; CDR3 length: 15; CDR3 DNA: TGTGCCAGCAGCTTTAGTGGGGGCGTTGTTGAAAAACTGTTTTTT; CDR3 protein: CASSFSGGVVEKLFF
D gene: TRBD1; V gene: TRBV6-5; J gene: TRBJ2-7; clone size: -; CDR3 length: 15; CDR3 DNA: TGTGCCAGCAGCCCCGGGACAGGGGTATCCTACGAGCAGTACTTC; CDR3 protein: CASSPGTGVSYEQYF
D gene: -; V gene: TRBV9; J gene: TRBJ1-4; clone size: -; CDR3 length: 14; CDR3 DNA: TGTGCCAGCAGCGTAGGGAGCCCCGGGGAAAAACTGTTTTTT; CDR3 protein: CASSVGSPGEKLFF
D gene: -; V gene: TRBV28; J gene: TRBJ2-7; clone size: -; CDR3 length: 15; CDR3 DNA: TGTGCCAGCAGTTCGACAGTTCTGAGCTCCTACGAGCAGTACTTC; CDR3 protein: CASSSTVLSSYEQYF
D gene: -; V gene: TRBV19; J gene: TRBJ2-4; clone size: -; CDR3 length: 14; CDR3 DNA: TGTGCCAGTAGCCGGGACGGACAATGGGACATTCAGTACTTC; CDR3 protein: CASSRDGQWDIQYF
D gene: -; V gene: TRBV19; J gene: TRBJ1-2; clone size: -; CDR3 length: 15; CDR3 DNA: TGTGCCAGTAGTAACCCCTCCCGGGACATCTATGGCTACACCTTC; CDR3 protein: CASSNPSRDIYGYTF
D gene: -; V gene: TRBV5-4; J gene: TRBJ1-6; clone size: few; CDR3 length: 15; CDR3 DNA: TGTGCCAGCAGCTCGACCGGGTTAATAAATTCACCCCTCCACTTT; CDR3 protein: CASSSTGLINSPLHF
D gene: -; V gene: TRBV3-1/TRBV3-2; J gene: TRBJ2-1; clone size: -; CDR3 length: 13; CDR3 DNA: TGTGCCAGCAGCCAGGTAGGCGAGACTGAGCAGTTCTTC; CDR3 protein: CASSQVGETEQFF
D gene: -; V gene: TRBV2; J gene: TRBJ2-7; clone size: -; CDR3 length: 11; CDR3 DNA: TGTGCCAGCAGTCCTTCCTACGAGCAGTACTTC; CDR3 protein: CASSPSYEQYF
D gene: TRBD1; V gene: TRBV18; J gene: TRBJ1-4; clone size: -; CDR3 length: 16; CDR3 DNA: TGTGCCAGCTCACGAAGCCAGACAGGGTGGGACGAAAAACTGTTTTTT; CDR3 protein: CASSRSQTGWDEKLFF
D gene: -; V gene: TRBV12-3/TRBV12-4; J gene: TRBJ1-1; clone size: -; CDR3 length: 13; CDR3 DNA: TGTGCCAGCAGTTTTACCAGGGGTTATGAAGCTTTCTTT; CDR3 protein: CASSFTRGYEAFF
D gene: TRBD1; V gene: TRBV19; J gene: TRBJ1-3; clone size: -; CDR3 length: 17; CDR3 DNA: TGTGCCAGTAGTGCCCTCAACAGGGGTATCTCTGGAAACACCATATATTTT; CDR3 protein: CASSALNRGISGNTIYF
D gene: -; V gene: TRBV6-1; J gene: TRBJ2-5; clone size: -; CDR3 length: 14; CDR3 DNA: TGTGCCAGCAGTGAAGCGAGGGGTCAGGGGACCCAGTACTTC; CDR3 protein: CASSEARGQGTQYF
D gene: TRBD1; V gene: TRBV19; J gene: TRBJ2-7; clone size: -; CDR3 length: 14; CDR3 DNA: TGTGCCAGTACCAAGGGGGCCCAGGTGCACGAGCAGTACTTC; CDR3 protein: CASTKGAQVHEQYF
D gene: -; V gene: TRBV9; J gene: TRBJ2-7; clone size: -; CDR3 length: 14; CDR3 DNA: TGTGCCTCTACGGAGGGGCCCAAACCCTACGAGCAGTACTTC; CDR3 protein: CASTEGPKPYEQYF
D gene: TRBD1; V gene: TRBV29-1; J gene: TRBJ1-1; clone size: -; CDR3 length: 13; CDR3 DNA: TGCAGCGTGGGGGACAGGGCGGCGGCTGAAGCTTTCTTT; CDR3 protein: CSVGDRAAAEAFF
D gene: -; V gene: TRBV6-2/TRBV6-3; J gene: TRBJ2-2; clone size: -; CDR3 length: 13; CDR3 DNA: TGTGCCAGCAGCCGTTACCGGGGGGGGGAGCTGTTTTTT; CDR3 protein: CASSRYRGGELFF
D gene: TRBD1; V gene: TRBV28; J gene: TRBJ2-7; clone size: -; CDR3 length: 13; CDR3 DNA: TGTGCCAGCAGTTCGACAGGGGGATACGAGCAGTACTTC; CDR3 protein: CASSSTGGYEQYF
D gene: -; V gene: TRBV2; J gene: TRBJ2-7; clone size: -; CDR3 length: 12; CDR3 DNA: TGTGCCAGCAGTGAAACCGTGGACGAGCAGTACTTC; CDR3 protein: CASSETVDEQYF
D gene: TRBD1; V gene: TRBV7-2; J gene: TRBJ2-2; clone size: -; CDR3 length: 16; CDR3 DNA: TGTGCCAGCAGCTTAGATTGGACAGGACGCTCCGGGGAGCTGTTTTTT; CDR3 protein: CASSLDWTGRSGELFF